In its sample, the clone carrying this TCR beta chain was seen once. Clones were read by immunoSEQ multiplex PCR, and TCRdb kept only the in-frame ones, dropping some. The table has fewer than 250,000 clones, 83% seen once; the top ten hold about 2.3%. Trimming cost V 5 bases and J 1 base, with 11 bases left between them. Germline values: CDR1 SGHTA, CDR2 FQGNSA. The CDR3 covers 14 residues. The record originates from a study of blood T cell repertoires in COVID-19. The TCR sequence derives from a woman between 40 and 50 years old with active or convalescent COVID-19. The sample comprised peripheral blood. This rearrangement joins TRBV7-2 to TRBJ1-1; perhaps TRBD1 as D (5 bases). The CDR3 loop reads CASSVRQGNTEAFF. In nucleotides, the CDR3 is TGTGCCAGCAGCGTGCGTCAGGGGAACACTGAAGCTTTCTTT.